This T cell receptor (beta chain) emerged from a study of T cell responses to AZD1222 COVID-19 vaccine. Analysis merged second doses at about 4 or about 12 weeks. This clone was seen only a few times. Clones were read by immunoSEQ multiplex PCR, and TCRdb kept only the in-frame ones, dropping some. The sample gives 91,000 or so clones, more than 85% of which show up once; roughly 3% is in the top ten. Looked up from germline, CDR1 is SGDLS and CDR2 is YYNGEE. The CDR3 extends over 18 amino acids. V lost 0 bases, J lost 0 bases, and 5 bases stayed unmatched. This sequence joins TRBV9 and TRBJ2-3; 12 bases map to TRBD2. The clonotype was recovered from an adult who received the AZD1222 COVID-19 vaccine. The sample here was peripheral blood, taken 28 days after the second AZD1222 dose. CDR3 nucleotides: TGTGCCAGCAGCGTAGCTACTAGCGGGGGGATTAGCACAGATACGCAGTATTTT. This encodes CASSVATSGGISTDTQYF.